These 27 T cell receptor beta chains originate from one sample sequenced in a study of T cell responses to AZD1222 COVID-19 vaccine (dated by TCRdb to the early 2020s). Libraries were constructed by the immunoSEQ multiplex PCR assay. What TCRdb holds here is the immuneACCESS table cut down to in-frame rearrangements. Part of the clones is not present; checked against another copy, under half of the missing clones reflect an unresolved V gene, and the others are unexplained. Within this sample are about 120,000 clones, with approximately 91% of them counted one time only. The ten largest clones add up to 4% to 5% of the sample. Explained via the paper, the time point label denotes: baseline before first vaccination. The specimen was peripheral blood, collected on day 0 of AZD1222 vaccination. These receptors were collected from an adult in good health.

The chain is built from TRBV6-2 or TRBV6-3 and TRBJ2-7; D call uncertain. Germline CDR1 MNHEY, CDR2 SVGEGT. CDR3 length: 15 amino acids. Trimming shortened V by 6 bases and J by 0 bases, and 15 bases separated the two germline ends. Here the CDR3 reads CASSSTAQSSYEQYF. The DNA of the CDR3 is TGTGCCAGCAGCTCCACAGCTCAGAGCTCCTACGAGCAGTACTTC.

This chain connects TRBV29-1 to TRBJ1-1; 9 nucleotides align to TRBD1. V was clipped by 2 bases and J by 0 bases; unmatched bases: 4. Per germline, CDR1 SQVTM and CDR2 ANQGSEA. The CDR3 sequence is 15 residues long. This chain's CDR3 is CSVEFTGGMNTEAFF. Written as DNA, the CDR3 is TGCAGCGTTGAATTTACAGGGGGCATGAACACTGAAGCTTTCTTT. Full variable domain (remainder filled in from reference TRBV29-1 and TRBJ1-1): SAVISQKPSRDICQRGTSLTIQCQVDSQVTMMFWYRQQPGQSLTLIATANQGSEATYESGFVIDKFPISRPNLTFSTLTVSNMSPEDSSIYLCSVEFTGGMNTEAFFGQGTRLTVV.

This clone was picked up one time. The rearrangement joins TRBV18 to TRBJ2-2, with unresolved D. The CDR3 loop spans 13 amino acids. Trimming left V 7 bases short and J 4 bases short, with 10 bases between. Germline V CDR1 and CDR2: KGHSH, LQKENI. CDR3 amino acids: CASFTKGTGELFF. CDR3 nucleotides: TGTGCCAGCTTCACCAAGGGCACCGGGGAGCTGTTTTTT.

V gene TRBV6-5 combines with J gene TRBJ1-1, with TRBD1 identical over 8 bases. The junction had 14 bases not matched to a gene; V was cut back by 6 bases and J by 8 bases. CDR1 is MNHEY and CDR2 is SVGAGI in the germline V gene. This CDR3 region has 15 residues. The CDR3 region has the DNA TGTGCCAGCAGGGGACGCGGACAGGGACCGGGAGAAGCTTTCTTT. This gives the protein CASRGRGQGPGEAFF.

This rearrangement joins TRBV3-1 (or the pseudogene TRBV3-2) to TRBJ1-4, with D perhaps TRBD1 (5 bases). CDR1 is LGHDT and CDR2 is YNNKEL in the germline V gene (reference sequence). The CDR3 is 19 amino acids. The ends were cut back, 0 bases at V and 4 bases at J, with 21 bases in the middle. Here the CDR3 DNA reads TGTGCCAGCAGCCAAGATTGGGAGGAGGGGCCCAACTATAATGAAAAACTGTTTTTT. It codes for CASSQDWEEGPNYNEKLFF.

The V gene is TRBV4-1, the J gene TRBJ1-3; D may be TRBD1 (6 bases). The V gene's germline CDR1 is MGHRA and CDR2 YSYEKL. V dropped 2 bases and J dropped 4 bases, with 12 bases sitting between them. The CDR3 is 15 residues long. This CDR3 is CASSQPGTRGNTIYF. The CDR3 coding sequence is TGCGCCAGCAGCCAACCCGGGACAAGGGGAAACACCATATATTTT.

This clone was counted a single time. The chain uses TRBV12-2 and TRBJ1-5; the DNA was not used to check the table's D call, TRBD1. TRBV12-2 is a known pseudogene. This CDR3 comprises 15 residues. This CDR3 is CASRSQGAGNQPQHF. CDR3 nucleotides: TGTGCAAGTCGCTCACAGGGGGCAGGCAATCAGCCCCAGCATTTT.

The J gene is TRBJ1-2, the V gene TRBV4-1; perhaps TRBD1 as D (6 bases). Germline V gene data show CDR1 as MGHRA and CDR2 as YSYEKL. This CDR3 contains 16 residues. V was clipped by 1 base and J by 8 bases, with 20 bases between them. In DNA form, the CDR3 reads TGCGCCAGCAGCCAAGCCACAGGGCTCCGAATGGGAGGCTACACCTTC. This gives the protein CASSQATGLRMGGYTF.

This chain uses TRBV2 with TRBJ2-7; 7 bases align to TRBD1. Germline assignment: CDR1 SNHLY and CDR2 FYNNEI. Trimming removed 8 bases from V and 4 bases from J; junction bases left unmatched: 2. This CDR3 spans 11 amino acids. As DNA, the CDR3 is TGTGCCAGCCAGACAGGGTACGAGCAGTACTTC. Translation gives CASQTGYEQYF.

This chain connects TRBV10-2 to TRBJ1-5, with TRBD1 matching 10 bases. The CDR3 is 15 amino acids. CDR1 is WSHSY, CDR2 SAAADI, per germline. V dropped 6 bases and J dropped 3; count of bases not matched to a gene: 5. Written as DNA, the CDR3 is TGCGCCAGCAGAGGCGGGACAGGGGACAATCAGCCCCAGCATTTT. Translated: CASRGGTGDNQPQHF.

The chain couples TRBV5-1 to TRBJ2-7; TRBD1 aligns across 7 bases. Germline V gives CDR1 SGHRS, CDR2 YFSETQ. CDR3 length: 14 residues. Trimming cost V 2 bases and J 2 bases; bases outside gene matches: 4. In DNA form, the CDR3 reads TGCGCCAGCAGCTTCCGACAGGGTCCCTACGAGCAGTACTTC. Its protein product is CASSFRQGPYEQYF.

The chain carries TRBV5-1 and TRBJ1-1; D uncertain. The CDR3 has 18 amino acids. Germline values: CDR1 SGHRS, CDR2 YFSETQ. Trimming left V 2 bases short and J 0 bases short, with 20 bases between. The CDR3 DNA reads TGCGCCAGCAGCTTAGACGAGGGCATCGGGGTTATGAACACTGAAGCTTTCTTT. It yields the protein CASSLDEGIGVMNTEAFF. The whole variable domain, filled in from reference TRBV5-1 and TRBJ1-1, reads KAGVTQTPRYLIKTRGQQVTLSCSPISGHRSVSWYQQTPGQGLQFLFEYFSETQRNKGNFPGRFSGRQFSNSRSEMNVSTLELGDSALYLCASSLDEGIGVMNTEAFFGQGTRLTVV.

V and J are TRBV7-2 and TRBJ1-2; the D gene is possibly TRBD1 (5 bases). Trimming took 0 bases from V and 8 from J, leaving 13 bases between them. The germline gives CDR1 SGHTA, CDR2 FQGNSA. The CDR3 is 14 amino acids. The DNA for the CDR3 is TGTGCCAGCAGCTTAGCCGCGCAGGGATACGGCTACACCTTC. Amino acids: CASSLAAQGYGYTF.

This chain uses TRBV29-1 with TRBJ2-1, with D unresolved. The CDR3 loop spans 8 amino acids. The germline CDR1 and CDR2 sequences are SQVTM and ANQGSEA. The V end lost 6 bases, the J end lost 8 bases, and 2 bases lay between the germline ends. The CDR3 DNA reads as TGCAGCGTCGATGAGCAGTTCTTC. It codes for CSVDEQFF.

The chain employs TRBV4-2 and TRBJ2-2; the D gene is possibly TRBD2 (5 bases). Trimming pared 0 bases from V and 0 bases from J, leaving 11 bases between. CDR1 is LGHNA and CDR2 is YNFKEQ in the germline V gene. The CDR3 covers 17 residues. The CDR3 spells CASSQDIASSNTGELFF. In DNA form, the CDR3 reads TGTGCCAGCAGCCAAGATATCGCTAGCTCGAACACCGGGGAGCTGTTTTTT.

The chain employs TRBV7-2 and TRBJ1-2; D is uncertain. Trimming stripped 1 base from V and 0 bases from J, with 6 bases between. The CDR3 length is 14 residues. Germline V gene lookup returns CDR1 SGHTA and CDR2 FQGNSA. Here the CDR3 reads CASSLVFANYGYTF. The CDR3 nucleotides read TGTGCCAGCAGCTTAGTATTTGCTAACTATGGCTACACCTTC.

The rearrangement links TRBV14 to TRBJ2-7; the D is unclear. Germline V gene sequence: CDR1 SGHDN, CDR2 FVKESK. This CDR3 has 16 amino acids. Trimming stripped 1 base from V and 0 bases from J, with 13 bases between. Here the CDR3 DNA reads TGTGCCAGCAGCCAAGGGTCAATCAAGGGCTCCTACGAGCAGTACTTC. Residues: CASSQGSIKGSYEQYF.

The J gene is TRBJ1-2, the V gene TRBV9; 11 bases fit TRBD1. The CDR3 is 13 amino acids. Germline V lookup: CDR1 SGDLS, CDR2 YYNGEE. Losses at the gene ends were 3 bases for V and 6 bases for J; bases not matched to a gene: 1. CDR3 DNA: TGTGCCAGCAGCGCGGACAGGGGGCATGGCTACACCTTC. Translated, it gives CASSADRGHGYTF.

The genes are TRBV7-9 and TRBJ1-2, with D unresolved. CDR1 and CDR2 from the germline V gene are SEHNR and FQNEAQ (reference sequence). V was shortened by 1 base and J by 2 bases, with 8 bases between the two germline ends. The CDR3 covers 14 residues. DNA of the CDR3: TGTGCCAGCAGCTTAGTTGGGTCCAACTATGGCTACACCTTC. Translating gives CASSLVGSNYGYTF.

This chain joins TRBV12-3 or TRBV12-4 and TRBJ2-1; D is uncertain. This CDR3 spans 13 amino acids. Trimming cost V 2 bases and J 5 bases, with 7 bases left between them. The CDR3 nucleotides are TGTGCCAGCAGTTTAACAGTAAACAATGAGCAGTTCTTC. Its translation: CASSLTVNNEQFF.

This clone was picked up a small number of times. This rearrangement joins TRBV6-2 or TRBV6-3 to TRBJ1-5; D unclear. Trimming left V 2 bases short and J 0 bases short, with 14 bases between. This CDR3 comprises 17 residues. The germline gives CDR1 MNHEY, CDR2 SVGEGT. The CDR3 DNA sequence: TGTGCCAGCAGTTACGTGGTCAGGCCGAGTAGCAATCAGCCCCAGCATTTT. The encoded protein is CASSYVVRPSSNQPQHF.

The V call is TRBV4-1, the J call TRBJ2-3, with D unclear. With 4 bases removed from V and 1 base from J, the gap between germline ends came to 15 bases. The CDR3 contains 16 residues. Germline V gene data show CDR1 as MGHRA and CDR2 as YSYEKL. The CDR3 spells CASSRVPTEGTDTQYF. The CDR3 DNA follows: TGCGCCAGCAGCCGAGTACCAACGGAAGGCACAGATACGCAGTATTTT.

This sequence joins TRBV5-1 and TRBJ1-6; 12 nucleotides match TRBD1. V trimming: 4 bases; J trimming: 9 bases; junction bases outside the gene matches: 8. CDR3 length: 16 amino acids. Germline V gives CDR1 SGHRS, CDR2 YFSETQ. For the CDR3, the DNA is TGCGCCAGCAGCATTATGGGACAGGGGGCTGGTTCACCCCTCCACTTT. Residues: CASSIMGQGAGSPLHF. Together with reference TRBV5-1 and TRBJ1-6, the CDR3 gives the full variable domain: KAGVTQTPRYLIKTRGQQVTLSCSPISGHRSVSWYQQTPGQGLQFLFEYFSETQRNKGNFPGRFSGRQFSNSRSEMNVSTLELGDSALYLCASSIMGQGAGSPLHFGNGTRLTVT.

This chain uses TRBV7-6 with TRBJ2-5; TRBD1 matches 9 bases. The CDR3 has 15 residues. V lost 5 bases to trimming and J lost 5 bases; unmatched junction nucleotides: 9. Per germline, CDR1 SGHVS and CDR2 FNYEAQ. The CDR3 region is CASSRRQGVGETQYF. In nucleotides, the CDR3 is TGTGCCAGCAGCCGGAGACAGGGGGTGGGGGAGACCCAGTACTTC. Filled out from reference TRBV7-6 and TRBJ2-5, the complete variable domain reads GAGVSQSPRYKVTKRGQDVALRCDPISGHVSLYWYRQALGQGPEFLTYFNYEAQQDKSGLPNDRFSAERPEGSISTLTIQRTEQRDSAMYRCASSRRQGVGETQYFGPGTRLLVL.

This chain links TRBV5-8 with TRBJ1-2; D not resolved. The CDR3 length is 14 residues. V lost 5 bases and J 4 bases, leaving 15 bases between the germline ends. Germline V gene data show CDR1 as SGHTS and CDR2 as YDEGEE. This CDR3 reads CASRGGPPFYGYTF. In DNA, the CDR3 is TGTGCCAGCAGAGGAGGGCCCCCCTTCTATGGCTACACCTTC.

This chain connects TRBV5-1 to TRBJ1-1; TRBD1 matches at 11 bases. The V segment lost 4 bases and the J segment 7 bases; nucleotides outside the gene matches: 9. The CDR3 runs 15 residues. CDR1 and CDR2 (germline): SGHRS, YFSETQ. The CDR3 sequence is CASSPWTGGLGEAFF. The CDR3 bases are TGCGCCAGCAGCCCCTGGACAGGGGGCTTGGGTGAAGCTTTCTTT. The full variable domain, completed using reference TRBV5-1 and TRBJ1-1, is KAGVTQTPRYLIKTRGQQVTLSCSPISGHRSVSWYQQTPGQGLQFLFEYFSETQRNKGNFPGRFSGRQFSNSRSEMNVSTLELGDSALYLCASSPWTGGLGEAFFGQGTRLTVV.

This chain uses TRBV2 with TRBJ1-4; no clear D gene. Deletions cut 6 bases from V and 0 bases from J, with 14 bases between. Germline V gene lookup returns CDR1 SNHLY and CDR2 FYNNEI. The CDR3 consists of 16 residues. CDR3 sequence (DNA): TGTGCCAGCAGCGAGAGGCCCGGTGCAACTAATGAAAAACTGTTTTTT. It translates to CASSERPGATNEKLFF.